A single sample is the source of the 14 T cell receptor beta chains below, sequenced in a study of cytomegalovirus exposure and HLA in healthy donors. The PCR made use of 60 Vbeta and 13 Jbeta primers. Sequenced by immunoSEQ multiplex PCR; TCRdb stores in-frame clones only, minus some. This table has over 100,000 clones, 70% to 85% appearing once. Sequenced: PBMCs. The receptor set was obtained from a woman aged 18-29 years in good health and CMV-seropositive.

The rearrangement joins TRBV2 to TRBJ2-3; 10 bases are a match to TRBD1. The V gene end was trimmed by 6 bases and the J gene end by 1 base; junction bases not matched to a gene: 7. The CDR3 contains 16 residues. In germline, CDR1 is SNHLY, CDR2 FYNNEI. The CDR3 is CASSRDRGAGTDTQYF. CDR3 in DNA: TGTGCCAGCAGCCGGGACAGGGGAGCCGGCACAGATACGCAGTATTTT.

The chain is built from TRBV6-5 and TRBJ2-1, with D possibly TRBD1 on 6 matching bases. The CDR3 covers 13 residues. Trimming stripped 10 bases from V and 6 bases from J, with 16 bases between. CDR1 and CDR2 (germline): MNHEY, SVGAGI. The CDR3 spells CATRSGAGNEQFF. The CDR3 nucleotides read TGTGCCACCCGGTCAGGGGCGGGCAATGAGCAGTTCTTC.

The chain combines TRBV27 with TRBJ2-3; D gene unclear. The CDR3 has 14 amino acids. V was shortened by 3 bases and J by 4 bases, with 11 bases between the two germline ends. The germline gives CDR1 MNHEY, CDR2 SMNVEV (reference sequence). The CDR3 DNA follows: TGTGCCAGCAGTTTGCTTGCTATGCCAGATACGCAGTATTTT. Translating it yields CASSLLAMPDTQYF.

The V gene is TRBV14, the J gene TRBJ1-6, with unresolved D. Trimming left V 1 base short and J 0 bases short, with 10 bases between. CDR1 is SGHDN, CDR2 FVKESK, per germline. This CDR3 contains 17 residues. The CDR3 DNA reads as TGTGCCAGCAGCCAAGGAAAGCTTAGCTCCTATAATTCACCCCTCCACTTT. Its protein product is CASSQGKLSSYNSPLHF.

The gene calls are TRBV5-6 and TRBJ1-2, with 7 bases lining up with TRBD1. CDR3 length: 13 amino acids. J was trimmed by 8 bases and V by 1 base; bases with no gene match: 5. Germline V CDR1 and CDR2: SGHDT, YYEEEE. This CDR3 is CASSLLQGGGYTF. The CDR3 nucleotides read TGTGCCAGCAGCTTGCTCCAGGGGGGCGGCTACACCTTC. Looking up the rest from reference TRBV5-6 and TRBJ1-2 gives the full variable domain: DAGVTQSPTHLIKTRGQQVTLRCSPKSGHDTVSWYQQALGQGPQFIFQYYEEEERQRGNFPDRFSGHQFPNYSSELNVNALLLGDSALYLCASSLLQGGGYTFGSGTRLTVV.

This chain uses TRBV6-6 with TRBJ2-1; TRBD2 agrees at 7 bases. J was trimmed by 1 base and V by 5 bases; bases with no gene match: 2. Per the germline V gene, CDR1 is MNHNY and CDR2 is SVGAGI (reference sequence). The CDR3 length is 14 residues. CDR3 sequence reads: CASSMGGSYNEQFF. The DNA of the CDR3 is TGTGCCAGCAGTATGGGGGGGTCCTACAATGAGCAGTTCTTC.

The rearrangement links TRBV11-2 to TRBJ2-7; D uncertain. The germline CDR1 and CDR2 sequences are SGHAT and FQNNGV. V was shortened by 5 bases and J by 2 bases, with 4 bases between the two germline ends. The CDR3 totals 11 residues. The CDR3 spells CASSLTYEQYF. Written as DNA, the CDR3 is TGTGCCAGCAGCCTAACCTACGAGCAGTACTTC.

The chain links TRBV7-9 to TRBJ2-1, with D possibly matching TRBD1 (6 bases). The CDR3 has 16 residues. From germline, CDR1 is SEHNR and CDR2 FQNEAQ (reference sequence). V shed 5 bases and J shed 0 bases, with 14 bases lying between them. The CDR3 DNA reads as TGTGCCAGCAGCCCACGGGACATTCACTCCTACAATGAGCAGTTCTTC. Amino acid sequence: CASSPRDIHSYNEQFF.

The chain combines TRBV5-1 with TRBJ2-1, with TRBD2 as a possible D gene (6 bases). Germline CDR1 reads SGHRS; CDR2 reads YFSETQ. The CDR3 totals 13 residues. The ends were cut back, 3 bases at V and 10 bases at J, with 14 bases in the middle. CDR3 DNA sequence: TGCGCCAGCAGCTGGTCTTCTAGCGTCGAGCAGTTCTTC. Translation: CASSWSSSVEQFF.

V usage is TRBV4-2 and J usage is TRBJ2-2; 9 bases line up with TRBD2. The CDR3 contains 15 residues. The V segment lost 0 bases and the J segment 6 bases; nucleotides outside the gene matches: 2. The germline CDR1 and CDR2 sequences are LGHNA and YNFKEQ. CDR3 sequence (DNA): TGTGCCAGCAGCCAAGATGCGGGGGGGCCCGGGGAGCTGTTTTTT. This encodes CASSQDAGGPGELFF.

The chain links TRBV2 to TRBJ2-3; 10 positions match TRBD2. The trim removed 4 bases at V and 3 bases at J, leaving 1 base unmatched. CDR1 SNHLY and CDR2 FYNNEI come from the germline V gene. The CDR3 loop spans 14 amino acids. The DNA of the CDR3 is TGTGCCAGCAGTGGGGGACTAGCGACAGATACGCAGTATTTT. This translates into CASSGGLATDTQYF.

This chain joins TRBV7-2 and TRBJ2-5, with D possibly being TRBD1 (6 bases). The germline V gene encodes CDR1 SGHTA and CDR2 FQGNSA. Trimming pared 5 bases from V and 4 bases from J, leaving 17 bases between. CDR3 length equals 15 residues. The chain's CDR3 is CASSPPGTPGETQYF. In DNA form, the CDR3 reads TGTGCCAGCAGCCCTCCCGGGACACCTGGAGAGACCCAGTACTTC.

The chain combines TRBV30 with TRBJ2-5; 13 nucleotides agree with TRBD2. The ends lost 5 bases at V and 5 bases at J; junction bases unmatched: 2. CDR1 is GTSNPN and CDR2 is SVGIG in the germline V gene (reference sequence). This CDR3 has 13 amino acids. Written as DNA, the CDR3 is TGTGCCTGGGGACTAGCGGGGGTGGAGACCCAGTACTTC. This translates into CAWGLAGVETQYF. The variable domain in full, completed from reference TRBV30 and TRBJ2-5, reads SQTIHQWPATLVQPVGSPLSLECTVEGTSNPNLYWYRQAAGRGLQLLFYSVGIGQISSEVPQNLSASRPQDRQFILSSKKLLLSDSGFYLCAWGLAGVETQYFGPGTRLLVL.

This chain joins TRBV25-1 and TRBJ2-7; 7 bases agree with TRBD1. Trimming cost V 6 bases and J 2 bases; bases outside gene matches: 1. The CDR3 sequence is 12 residues long. Germline CDR1 is MGHDK and CDR2 is SYGVNS. The CDR3, as DNA: TGTGCCAGCAGAGGGGGCACCTACGAGCAGTACTTC. It is translated as CASRGGTYEQYF.